This entry features one T cell receptor (beta chain) sequence. Its antigen is currently unknown. This record belongs to a study of cytotoxic CD8 clonotypes in ibrutinib-treated CLL. Turning to the study itself: Median treatment time before response sampling was approximately twelve months, range 6 to 36. General observations from the study: Public clonotypes occurred uncommonly; on treatment, they contracted or remained stable.

Produced via immunoSEQ multiplex PCR; TCRdb's table is partial and in-frame only. The table shows more than 150,000 clones, with 72% occurring only once. The CDR3 loop spans 13 amino acids. Germline V lookup: CDR1 MNHEY, CDR2 SVGAGI. Germline trimming cut 6 bases from V and 10 bases from J; bases unmatched to any gene: 4. The sample was PBMCs, taken after 24 months of ibrutinib treatment. V gene TRBV6-5 combines with J gene TRBJ2-1; 12 positions agree with TRBD2. The receptor was derived from a human donor with chronic lymphocytic leukemia. CDR3 DNA sequence: TGTGCCAGCAGGCGACTAGCGGGAGAAGAGCAGTTCTTC. Protein product: CASRRLAGEEQFF.